A selection of T cell receptor beta chains follows, all from one sample in a study of monozygotic twins with inflammatory bowel disease. TCRdb re-called the 5' RACE reads and shows each CDR3 protein once, DNA omitted. Its table lists hundreds of thousands of distinct CDR3 sequences. What was sequenced was blood. Every receptor here comes from a human donor with ulcerative colitis or Crohn's disease, or a healthy co-twin of an affected twin (not recorded which). The CDR3 runs from the conserved cysteine through the conserved F or W.

TRBV3-1	TRBJ2-7	CASSHLDEEQYF
TRBV24-1	TRBJ2-3	CATSEPATRGTQYF
TRBV29-1	TRBJ2-7	CSVGPFRTSGRHYEQYF
TRBV5-1	TRBJ2-5	CASSFSTRPETQYF
TRBV5-1	TRBJ2-1	CASSLLGPYNEQFF
TRBV7-2	TRBJ1-1	CASSGRDPFNEAFF
TRBV7-2	TRBJ1-1	CASSFQGYEAFF
TRBV7-2	TRBJ2-1	CASSSQRGSYNEQFF
TRBV6-5	TRBJ1-2	CASSWGHPDGYTF
TRBV7-3	TRBJ1-1	CASSLQLGTEAFF
TRBV12-3/TRBV12-4	TRBJ2-5	CASRPDSSEETQYF
TRBV5-5	TRBJ2-5	CASTSNRGQAETQYF
TRBV5-1	TRBJ2-3	CASSLAGSRDTQYF
TRBV3-1	TRBJ2-7	CASSQGGFRVSYEQYF
TRBV6-5	TRBJ2-3	CASSYLGGRTDTQYF
TRBV5-6	TRBJ2-3	CASSFSRGARPLSTDTQYF
TRBV20-1	TRBJ2-3	CSAMGTGNTDTQYF
TRBV5-1	TRBJ2-1	CASSLAPGQGRNEQFF
TRBV9	TRBJ1-2	CASSIDSSDGYTF